This T cell receptor (beta chain) was identified in a study of CD8+ T cells in alopecia areata. This sample's treatment: oral pan-JAK inhibitor, 5-10 mg twice daily. Lesional scalp punch biopsies and peripheral blood came from alopecia areata patients. The CDR3 loop spans 16 amino acids. Germline V gives CDR1 KGHSH, CDR2 LQKENI. The germline V and J ends were trimmed by 5 bases and 3 bases, with 18 bases remaining between them. Following RNA extraction, reverse transcription yielded cDNA that acted as the sequencing template. Clones were read by immunoSEQ multiplex PCR, and TCRdb kept only the in-frame ones, dropping some. The sample shows about 200,000 clones, about three fifths of them seen only once.

Sample: CD4+ T cells sorted from blood, taken at week 24, from a patient treated with tofacitinib. This receptor was identified in a human donor with alopecia areata. The genes are TRBV18 and TRBJ2-3; D is possibly TRBD1 (6 bases). The DNA for the CDR3 is TGTGCCAGCTCAACCGACAGGAGGCGATGGACAGATACGCAGTATTTT. Protein: CASSTDRRRWTDTQYF.